Given below is one TCR beta chain in context. Looked up from germline, CDR1 is LNHDA and CDR2 is SQIVND (reference sequence). The CDR3 covers 15 residues. The V and J ends lost 5 bases and 1 base respectively, with 15 bases between them. The repertoire was sequenced with immunoSEQ multiplex PCR; TCRdb's copy has only in-frame clones and lacks some. The table includes more than 55,000 clones, roughly nine tenths detected once. This entry comes from a study of technical replicates of blood from several donors. The sequence was collected from a human donor in good health. Some clones in this sample may be carry-over from other donors' samples. The sequencing sample was made of PBMCs. The genes are TRBV19 and TRBJ2-7, with D tentatively TRBD1 (6 bases). CDR3 region: CASSVNLGQSYEQYF. DNA of the CDR3: TGTGCCAGTAGTGTAAATCTCGGACAGTCCTACGAGCAGTACTTC.